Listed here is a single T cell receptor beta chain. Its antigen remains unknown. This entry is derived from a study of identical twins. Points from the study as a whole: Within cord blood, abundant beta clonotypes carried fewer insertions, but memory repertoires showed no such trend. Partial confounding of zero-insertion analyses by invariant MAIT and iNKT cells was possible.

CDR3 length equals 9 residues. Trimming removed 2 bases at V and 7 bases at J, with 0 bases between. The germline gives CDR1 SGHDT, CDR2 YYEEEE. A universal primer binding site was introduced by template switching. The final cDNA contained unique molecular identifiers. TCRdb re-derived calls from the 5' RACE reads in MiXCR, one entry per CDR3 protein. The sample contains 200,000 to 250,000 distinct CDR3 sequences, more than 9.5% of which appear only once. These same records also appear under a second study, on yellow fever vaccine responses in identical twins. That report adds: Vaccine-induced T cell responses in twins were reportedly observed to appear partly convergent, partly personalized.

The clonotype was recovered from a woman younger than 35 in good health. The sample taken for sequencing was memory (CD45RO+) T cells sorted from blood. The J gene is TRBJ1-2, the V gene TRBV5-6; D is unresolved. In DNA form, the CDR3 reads TGTGCCAGCAGCTTTGGCTACACCTTC. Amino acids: CASSFGYTF.